These 15 T cell receptor beta chains were all obtained from the same sample, sequenced in a study of blood T cell repertoires in COVID-19. Produced via immunoSEQ multiplex PCR; TCRdb's table is partial and in-frame only. The sample includes 250,000 to 300,000 clones, more than 85% of them seen just once. The specimen was PBMCs or T cells enriched from blood (not recorded which). The source of these receptors is a middle-aged man who had recovered from COVID-19.

The chain employs TRBV6-5 and TRBJ2-7; TRBD2 might be the D (6 bases). The CDR3 contains 14 residues. The germline CDR1 and CDR2 sequences are MNHEY and SVGAGI. V gave up 2 bases and J gave up 4 bases, with 12 bases separating them. The CDR3: CASSYVGGRYEQYF. The DNA of the CDR3 is TGTGCCAGCAGTTACGTCGGGGGTAGGTACGAGCAGTACTTC.

In this sample, this clone turned up once. The chain has TRBV2 and TRBJ1-4; TRBD1 matches at 9 bases. Germline CDR1 and CDR2: SNHLY and FYNNEI. The CDR3 has 14 amino acids. V lost 3 bases and J lost 7; bases outside the gene matches: 3. CDR3 region: CASSDRDRVEKLFF. Written as DNA, the CDR3 is TGTGCCAGCAGTGACCGGGACAGGGTTGAAAAACTGTTTTTT. Using reference TRBV2 and TRBJ1-4 for the parts outside the CDR3, the full variable domain is EPEVTQTPSHQVTQMGQEVILRCVPISNHLYFYWYRQILGQKVEFLVSFYNNEISEKSEIFDDQFSVERPDGSNFTLKIRSTKLEDSAMYFCASSDRDRVEKLFFGSGTQLSVL.

This chain links TRBV28 with TRBJ2-6; TRBD1 aligns across 7 bases. Losses at the gene ends were 5 bases for V and 2 bases for J; bases not matched to a gene: 12. The CDR3 runs to 18 residues. The V gene's germline CDR1 is MDHEN and CDR2 SYDVKM. For the CDR3, the DNA is TGTGCCAGCAGTCCAACCCGACAGGGCTCGGCTGGGGCCAACGTCCTGACTTTC. The encoded protein is CASSPTRQGSAGANVLTF. The entire variable domain, with the rest obtained from reference TRBV28 and TRBJ2-6, is as follows: DVKVTQSSRYLVKRTGEKVFLECVQDMDHENMFWYRQDPGLGLRLIYFSYDVKMKEKGDIPEGYSVSREKKERFSLILESASTNQTSMYLCASSPTRQGSAGANVLTFGAGSRLTVL.

The genes are TRBV7-2 and TRBJ2-7; 9 nucleotides match TRBD1. CDR3 size: 15 residues. CDR1 is SGHTA and CDR2 is FQGNSA in the germline V gene. The V gene end was trimmed by 5 bases and the J gene end by 0 bases; junction bases not matched to a gene: 5. In DNA, the CDR3 is TGTGCCAGCAGCCCGCACAGGGGGCACTCCTACGAGCAGTACTTC. Translated: CASSPHRGHSYEQYF.

The chain combines TRBV7-9 with TRBJ2-6; possibly TRBD2 for D (5 bases). Germline loops: CDR1 SEHNR, CDR2 FQNEAQ (reference sequence). CDR3 size: 15 residues. The V gene lost 4 bases and the J gene lost 8 bases, with 15 bases spanning the gap. As DNA, the CDR3 is TGTGCCAGCAGCTCACGAGGGATCAAACCCAACGTCCTGACTTTC. Residues: CASSSRGIKPNVLTF.

The V gene is TRBV9, the J gene TRBJ2-5; a possible D gene is TRBD2 (5 bases). The CDR3 extends over 15 amino acids. With 2 bases removed from V and 1 base from J, the gap between germline ends came to 12 bases. Germline assignment: CDR1 SGDLS and CDR2 YYNGEE. CDR3 protein: CASSVGPGIQETQYF. For the CDR3, the DNA is TGTGCCAGCAGCGTCGGGCCCGGGATCCAAGAGACCCAGTACTTC.

This sequence joins TRBV7-9 and TRBJ1-1, with D tentatively TRBD1 (5 bases). CDR1 and CDR2 (germline): SEHNR, FQNEAQ (reference sequence). The CDR3 is 15 residues long. Trimming left V 5 bases short and J 0 bases short, with 13 bases between. The CDR3 here is CASSQPRDLNTEAFF. CDR3 nucleotide sequence: TGTGCCAGCAGCCAACCCAGGGACTTGAACACTGAAGCTTTCTTT. Using reference TRBV7-9 and TRBJ1-1 for the parts outside the CDR3, the full variable domain is DTGVSQNPRHKITKRGQNVTFRCDPISEHNRLYWYRQTLGQGPEFLTYFQNEAQLEKSRLLSDRFSAERPKGSFSTLEIQRTEQGDSAMYLCASSQPRDLNTEAFFGQGTRLTVV.

The CDR3 DNA reads as TGTGCCAGCAGCCAAACCGGGACTAGCGGTGAGCAGTACTTC. It translates to CASSQTGTSGEQYF. The J gene is TRBJ2-7, the V gene TRBV3-1 (or the pseudogene TRBV3-2); 11 bases map to TRBD2. The germline CDR1 and CDR2 sequences are LGHDT and YNNKEL (reference sequence). The CDR3 covers 14 residues. The V and J ends lost 2 bases and 7 bases, in that order; junction bases with no gene match: 4.

The chain uses TRBV19 and TRBJ1-6, with 7 bases lining up with TRBD1. The CDR3 is made up of 17 amino acids. Germline loops: CDR1 LNHDA, CDR2 SQIVND (reference sequence). The junction had 10 bases not matched to a gene; V was cut back by 0 bases and J by 8 bases. For the CDR3, the DNA is TGTGCCAGTAGTATAGAACTGACAGGGATGAGAGATTCACCCCTCCACTTT. Translating it yields CASSIELTGMRDSPLHF.

V and J are TRBV24-1 and TRBJ2-1; TRBD1 matches at 8 bases. The J segment lost 6 bases and the V segment lost 0 bases, leaving 9 bases of the junction unmatched. From germline, CDR1 is KGHDR and CDR2 SFDVKD. This CDR3 region has 17 residues. CDR3 bases: TGTGCCACCAGTGATTTGCTCGGCGGACAGGGAGGCAATGAGCAGTTCTTC. This codes for CATSDLLGGQGGNEQFF.

Only one count was recorded for this clone. The chain links TRBV12-3 or TRBV12-4 to TRBJ1-1; D unresolved. The CDR3 consists of 12 residues. Trimming cost V 0 bases and J 11 bases, with 10 bases left between them. In nucleotides, the CDR3 is TGTGCCAGCAGTTTAGCGCTCGCAGCGGCTTTCTTT. This encodes CASSLALAAAFF.

The chain employs TRBV7-3 and TRBJ2-1; D unclear. Germline V gives CDR1 SGHTA, CDR2 FQGTGA. V lost 1 base and J 2 bases, leaving 12 bases between the germline ends. This CDR3 is built from 16 residues. The CDR3 sequence: CASSLSGPSTYNEQFF. CDR3 coding DNA: TGTGCCAGCAGCTTAAGCGGTCCAAGTACCTACAATGAGCAGTTCTTC.

The V call is TRBV3-1 (or the pseudogene TRBV3-2), the J call TRBJ2-1; TRBD2 might be the D (5 bases). Germline V lookup: CDR1 LGHDT, CDR2 YNNKEL (reference sequence). V dropped 4 bases and J dropped 7 bases, with 11 bases sitting between them. The CDR3 has 13 residues. The CDR3 DNA sequence: TGTGCCAGCAGCCGAACTAGTACAAATGAGCAGTTCTTC. Amino acid sequence: CASSRTSTNEQFF.

This clone was observed a few times. For the CDR3, the DNA is TGTGCCAGCAGCTTAATGTTGACTAGCGGATACAATGAGCAGTTCTTC. Its translation is CASSLMLTSGYNEQFF. The chain employs TRBV7-2 and TRBJ2-1, with 9 bases matching TRBD2. The CDR3 spans 16 residues. Trimming at V came to 2 bases and at J to 4 bases, leaving 6 bases not matched to a gene. CDR1 is SGHTA and CDR2 is FQGNSA in the germline V gene.

The chain joins TRBV10-3 to TRBJ2-7, with D tentatively TRBD2 (6 bases). The CDR3 has 13 amino acids. The germline V gene encodes CDR1 ENHRY and CDR2 SYGVKD. The germline V and J ends were trimmed by 6 bases and 2 bases, with 11 bases remaining between them. The CDR3 DNA follows: TGTGCCATCAGGTCGGGGGATGCCTACGAGCAGTACTTC. Amino acid sequence: CAIRSGDAYEQYF.